This is a list of T cell receptor beta chains from one sample in a study of blood T cell repertoires in COVID-19. Assay: immunoSEQ multiplex PCR; the TCRdb copy retains only in-frame clones and omits some. The sample yields about 250,000 clones, about 91% seen once. Sequencing used peripheral blood. The receptors here all came from a woman in her 30s with COVID-19, enrolled during active disease. CDR3s include the opening cysteine and the closing phenylalanine or tryptophan. Each record gives: J gene, V gene, clone size, D gene, CDR3 DNA, CDR3 protein. D genes are given only for firm matches. Not all rows give a size; the values are once, few, many and, for expanded clones, a class.

TRBJ2-7 TRBV7-2 few NA TGTGCCAGCAGCTTATTCTCTGGGAGCTCCTACGAGCAGTACTTC CASSLFSGSSYEQYF
TRBJ1-2 TRBV20-1 NA NA TGCAGTGCTCCAGGGGCTGGCTACACCTTC CSAPGAGYTF
TRBJ2-1 TRBV29-1 NA TRBD2 TGCAGCGTTGAGCGGGAGAATGAGCAGTTCTTC CSVERENEQFF
TRBJ2-1 TRBV7-9 NA TRBD1 TGTGCCAGCAGCCCAGACAGGGGGCTGCGTGAGCAGTTCTTC CASSPDRGLREQFF
TRBJ1-1 TRBV7-9 NA NA TGTGCCAGCAGCATTGCGGTCCCTGAAGCTTTCTTT CASSIAVPEAFF
TRBJ2-7 TRBV4-1 NA NA TGCGCCAGCAGCCAAGATCCCTCTTTCCAGGTTTCGGGGACCTACGAGCAGTACTTC CASSQDPSFQVSGTYEQYF
TRBJ2-6 TRBV9 NA NA TGTGCCAGCAGCGCAGACAACCCTGGGGCCAACGTCCTGACTTTC CASSADNPGANVLTF
TRBJ2-5 TRBV10-3 NA NA TGTGCCATCAGTGCCCAGGGGGGAGAGACCCAGTACTTC CAISAQGGETQYF
TRBJ2-2 TRBV18 NA NA TGTGCCAGCTCACTACCCGGGGGAAACACCGGGGAGCTGTTTTTT CASSLPGGNTGELFF
TRBJ2-7 TRBV7-9 few TRBD1 TGTGCCAGCACCGGGACAGGGTCTTTGGGCGAGCAGTACTTC CASTGTGSLGEQYF
TRBJ1-5 TRBV3-1/TRBV3-2 NA TRBD1 TGTGCCAGCAGCCAGGAGTACTCCGGGACAGGAGGAAATCAGCCCCAGCATTTT CASSQEYSGTGGNQPQHF
TRBJ2-1 TRBV5-1 NA NA TGCGCCAGCAGCCCCGGGTCCCGGTGGGATGAGCAGTTCTTC CASSPGSRWDEQFF
TRBJ1-5 TRBV19 NA NA TGTGCCAGTAGTACAAGGGGTGAGCCCCAGCATTTT CASSTRGEPQHF
TRBJ1-3 TRBV11-2 NA NA TGTGCCAGCAGCTCAAACAGGGTTACTGGAAACACCATATATTTT CASSSNRVTGNTIYF
TRBJ2-5 TRBV5-4 NA TRBD1 TGTGCCAGCAGCGACACAGGGGAAGAGACCCAGTACTTC CASSDTGEETQYF
TRBJ2-5 TRBV5-4 NA TRBD2 TGTGCCAGCAGCGCGGGACTAGCGGGGGGGGTCCAAGAGACCCAGTACTTC CASSAGLAGGVQETQYF
TRBJ2-7 TRBV7-2 once TRBD2 TGTGCCAGCAGTTTTAGCGGGGGCGAATTCTCCTACGAGCAGTACTTC CASSFSGGEFSYEQYF
TRBJ1-1 TRBV6-6 NA NA TGTGCCAGCAGGCTACAGTTGGCTGAAGCTTTCTTT CASRLQLAEAFF
TRBJ2-2 TRBV4-3 few TRBD2 TGCGCCAGCAGCCAAGAAGCGGGGACCGGGGAGCTGTTTTTT CASSQEAGTGELFF
TRBJ1-6 TRBV28 NA NA TGTGCCAGCAGTTCGCTACCATCACCCCTCCACTTT CASSSLPSPLHF
TRBJ2-5 TRBV28 NA TRBD1 TGTGCCAGCAGCCGGGACAGGGGACAAGAGACCCAGTACTTC CASSRDRGQETQYF
TRBJ2-7 TRBV2 NA NA TGTGCCAGCAGCGTCACGAACAACGAGCAGTACTTC CASSVTNNEQYF
TRBJ1-4 TRBV29-1 NA NA TGCAGCGTTGAAGAGAGCTCGGGAGAAAAACTGTTTTTT CSVEESSGEKLFF
TRBJ1-2 TRBV27 NA NA TGTGCCAGCAGTTCTAGCCCCGGGGACTATGGCTACACCTTC CASSSSPGDYGYTF
TRBJ1-5 TRBV30 NA NA TGTGCCTGGACAAAGGCCGGGAATCAGCCCCAGCATTTT CAWTKAGNQPQHF
TRBJ1-1 TRBV27 NA NA TGTGCCAGCAGTTTATCCACAGGGCCGAACACTGAAGCTTTCTTT CASSLSTGPNTEAFF
TRBJ1-1 TRBV10-3 NA NA TGTGCCATCAGTGATCAGAATAAGAACACTGAAGCTTTCTTT CAISDQNKNTEAFF
TRBJ1-6 TRBV4-1 NA NA TGCGCCAGCAGCCAAGAACTCCCGGGAAGGGCCCTAACTGCGCCCCTCCACTTT CASSQELPGRALTAPLHF
TRBJ1-2 TRBV12-3/TRBV12-4 NA NA TGTGCCAGCAGTTGGTTCGGGGTCGGCTACACCTTC CASSWFGVGYTF
TRBJ1-2 TRBV5-1 NA NA TGCGCCAGCAGCTTGGCCCCCTTAACAGGCCTCGATATGCTCGGCTACACCTTC CASSLAPLTGLDMLGYTF
TRBJ2-7 TRBV7-9 NA NA TGTGCCAGCAGCTTCTCCGGGACACCCTCGGGGGAGCAGTACTTC CASSFSGTPSGEQYF
TRBJ1-1 TRBV25-1 NA TRBD1 TGTGCCAGCAGTGGGGACAGGGTTTGGACTGAAGCTTTCTTT CASSGDRVWTEAFF
TRBJ2-5 TRBV28 once NA TGTGCCAGCAGTTCGGACACCCAAGAGACCCAGTACTTC CASSSDTQETQYF
TRBJ1-3 TRBV7-9 many NA TGTGCCAGCAGCTTCGGCTCTGGAAACACCATATATTTT CASSFGSGNTIYF
TRBJ1-1 TRBV20-1 NA NA TGCAGTGCTAGTAAGGTAGCGAACACTGAAGCTTTCTTT CSASKVANTEAFF
TRBJ2-1 TRBV4-3 NA NA TGCGCCAGCAGCCGAGGGACACTTTCCAATGAGCAGTTCTTC CASSRGTLSNEQFF
TRBJ2-1 TRBV4-3 NA TRBD2 TGCGCCAGCAGCCAAGATCGACTACTTGCGGGAGTTCGTGAGCAGTTCTTC CASSQDRLLAGVREQFF
TRBJ1-4 TRBV9 NA NA TGTGCCAGCAGCGCGAGCACCTCTGAAAAACTGTTTTTT CASSASTSEKLFF
TRBJ1-2 TRBV24-1 NA NA TGTGCCACCAGTGATTTCACCAGGGGCTATGGCTACACCTTC CATSDFTRGYGYTF
TRBJ2-3 TRBV3-1/TRBV3-2 NA NA TGTGCCAGCAGCCAAGAGTTGGGGGCGGTAGATACGCAGTATTTT CASSQELGAVDTQYF
TRBJ2-1 TRBV7-2 NA NA TGTGCCAGCAGCTTAGGTCCCGGACTTGGATTTAATGAGCAGTTCTTC CASSLGPGLGFNEQFF
TRBJ2-1 TRBV27 NA NA TGTGCCAGCAGTCTTGCGCCTTGGGCAGGGGACTACAATGAGCAGTTCTTC CASSLAPWAGDYNEQFF
TRBJ2-1 TRBV12-3/TRBV12-4 NA TRBD1 TGTGCCAGCAGCCAGGGGGTGGATGAGCAGTTCTTC CASSQGVDEQFF
TRBJ1-5 TRBV19 NA NA TGTGCCAGTAGTAATGGGCCCCAGCCCCAGCATTTT CASSNGPQPQHF
TRBJ2-3 TRBV5-4 NA NA TGTGCCAGCAGCTCCCGGGACTTCCGTAGCACAGATACGCAGTATTTT CASSSRDFRSTDTQYF
TRBJ2-5 TRBV7-2 NA TRBD2 TGTGCCAGCAGCTTCGGCGGGGGGCGAGAGACCCAGTACTTC CASSFGGGRETQYF
TRBJ2-2 TRBV19 NA TRBD2 TGTGCCAGTACTCGGACTAGCGGGGAAAACACCGGGGAGCTGTTTTTT CASTRTSGENTGELFF
TRBJ2-2 TRBV11-3 NA TRBD1 TGTGCCAGCAGCTGGACAGGGGTGGACACCGGGGAGCTGTTTTTT CASSWTGVDTGELFF
TRBJ2-4 TRBV20-1 NA NA TGCAGTGCCCCTAAAAACATTCAGTACTTC CSAPKNIQYF